The 25 T cell receptor beta chains listed next were all sequenced from one sample in a study of neurological immune-mediated disorders. TCRdb processed the 5' RACE reads anew with MiXCR; each CDR3 protein has one entry. The table has over 60,000 distinct CDR3 sequences, roughly 5.6% seen once. Sequenced: PBMCs. The source of these receptors is a woman in her twenties or thirties with multiple sclerosis.

This clonotype has at least ten counts. This chain joins TRBV20-1 and TRBJ2-7; 7 bases are a match to TRBD1. Germline V lookup: CDR1 DFQATT, CDR2 SNEGSKA (reference sequence). The trim removed 1 base at V and 6 bases at J, leaving 6 bases unmatched. This CDR3 is 13 amino acids long. Here the CDR3 reads CSARVRGQVEQYF. In DNA form, the CDR3 reads TGCAGTGCTAGAGTTAGGGGGCAGGTCGAGCAGTACTTC.

This clonotype has at least ten counts. The genes are TRBV12-3 or TRBV12-4 and TRBJ2-7; 14 bases match TRBD2. The CDR3 sequence is 15 residues long. Germline trimming cut 6 bases from V and 3 bases from J; bases unmatched to any gene: 4. Here the CDR3 reads CASSGLAGGSYEQYF. CDR3 sequence (DNA): TGTGCCAGCAGCGGACTAGCGGGGGGAAGCTACGAGCAGTACTTC.

There are a few counts of this clonotype. The rearrangement uses TRBV12-3 or TRBV12-4 and TRBJ2-3; either TRBD1 or TRBD2 may fit D (8 bases each). V lost 5 bases and J lost 13, with 19 bases in between. CDR3 length: 13 residues. The CDR3 DNA follows: TGTGCCAGCAGTCCGCGGGGGGACAGGAAGGAGTATTTT. Protein product: CASSPRGDRKEYF.

This clonotype was observed at least ten times. The CDR3 reads CSASLAGVPGEQYF. For the CDR3, the DNA is TGCAGTGCTAGTCTAGCGGGGGTCCCGGGGGAGCAGTACTTC. The chain links TRBV20-1 to TRBJ2-7; 10 nucleotides match TRBD2. The CDR3 contains 14 residues. J gave up 7 bases and V 3 bases, and 9 bases lay outside the gene matches. Looked up from germline, CDR1 is DFQATT and CDR2 is SNEGSKA (reference sequence).

This clonotype was counted ten times or more. CDR3 DNA: TGTGCCAGCAGCTTAGGACAGGGCGGGACAGATACGCAGTATTTT. Translation: CASSLGQGGTDTQYF. The chain carries TRBV7-6 and TRBJ2-3, with 7 bases aligning to TRBD1. V shed 1 base and J 3 bases; nucleotides not matched to a gene: 4. CDR1 is SGHVS and CDR2 is FNYEAQ in the germline V gene. The CDR3 length is 15 residues.

This clonotype was found many times. V and J are TRBV5-1 and TRBJ2-1; 7 positions match TRBD1. Germline V gene lookup returns CDR1 SGHRS and CDR2 YFSETQ. Trimming took 4 bases from V and 0 from J; bases not matched to a gene: 4. This CDR3 has 15 amino acids. CDR3 sequence reads: CASSKTGSSYNEQFF. The CDR3 DNA follows: TGCGCCAGCAGCAAGACAGGGAGCTCCTACAATGAGCAGTTCTTC.

This clonotype was picked up a small number of times. This rearrangement joins TRBV10-1 to TRBJ2-5; 7 nucleotides agree with TRBD1. CDR1 and CDR2 (germline): WNHNN, SYGVQD (reference sequence). The CDR3 is made up of 15 amino acids. Trimming cost V 0 bases and J 1 base; bases outside gene matches: 2. As DNA, the CDR3 is TGCGCCAGCAGTGAGTCAAGGGGGCCCCAAGAGACCCAGTACTTC. Translating it yields CASSESRGPQETQYF.

This clonotype was recorded many times. The chain carries TRBV20-1 and TRBJ2-2; 9 nucleotides align to TRBD2. V gave up 2 bases and J gave up 6 bases; unmatched junction bases: 7. The CDR3 sequence is 15 residues long. Germline V gives CDR1 DFQATT, CDR2 SNEGSKA (reference sequence). As DNA, the CDR3 is TGCAGTGCTAGACCGGGACTAGCATCGTCCGGGGAGCTGTTTTTT. Amino acids: CSARPGLASSGELFF.

Ten or more counts support this clonotype. This chain links TRBV9 with TRBJ2-5; D call uncertain. V was cut by 3 bases and J by 5 bases, with 17 bases left in between. The germline V gene encodes CDR1 SGDLS and CDR2 YYNGEE. The CDR3 extends over 15 amino acids. The CDR3 DNA is TGTGCCAGCAGCGCCACCCCCGGACCGGAGGAGACCCAGTACTTC. This encodes CASSATPGPEETQYF.

In its sample, this clonotype was seen many times. This chain joins TRBV15 and TRBJ2-3; D gene ambiguous. From germline, CDR1 is LNHNV and CDR2 YYDKDF (reference sequence). CDR3 length: 13 amino acids. V was trimmed by 0 bases and J by 4 bases, leaving 5 bases between them. Written as DNA, the CDR3 is TGTGCCACCAGCAGAGATCCTGCAGATACGCAGTATTTT. Translating gives CATSRDPADTQYF.

This clonotype showed up many times. The chain joins TRBV14 to TRBJ1-1, with D possibly matching TRBD1 (5 bases). V was shortened by 1 base and J by 10 bases, with 13 bases between the two germline ends. The CDR3 consists of 13 residues. Germline V gives CDR1 SGHDN, CDR2 FVKESK. This chain's CDR3 is CASSQGWGTGAFF. Written as DNA, the CDR3 is TGTGCCAGCAGCCAAGGTTGGGGCACGGGAGCTTTCTTT.

This clonotype was observed a few times. V and J are TRBV7-6 and TRBJ2-2; weak D call: TRBD1 (6 bases). This CDR3 contains 14 residues. Germline assignment: CDR1 SGHVS and CDR2 FNYEAQ. Trimming pared 5 bases from V and 6 bases from J, leaving 13 bases between. The chain's CDR3 is CASSETGSAGELFF. Written as DNA, the CDR3 is TGTGCCAGCAGCGAAACAGGGTCGGCCGGGGAGCTGTTTTTT.

This sequence joins TRBV27 and TRBJ1-5; 11 positions match TRBD1. Germline V lookup: CDR1 MNHEY, CDR2 SMNVEV (reference sequence). The V segment lost 6 bases and the J segment 3 bases; nucleotides outside the gene matches: 10. The CDR3 loop spans 17 amino acids. The CDR3 loop reads CASRPRTGGGSNQPQHF. The CDR3 coding sequence is TGTGCCAGCAGACCCCGGACAGGGGGCGGGTCCAATCAGCCCCAGCATTTT.

This clonotype was seen a few times. A junction end diverges from the germline sequence, so it may reflect a read error. This chain links TRBV20-1 with TRBJ1-5; no clear D gene. Germline CDR1 DFQATT, CDR2 SNEGSKA (reference sequence). CDR3 size: 12 residues. CDR3 sequence reads: CSAETLGQPQNF. The CDR3 DNA sequence: TGCAGTGCCGAGACCCTTGGTCAGCCCCAGAATTTT.

The rearrangement links TRBV7-8 to TRBJ2-5; D is uncertain. V lost 1 base to trimming and J lost 2 bases, with 11 bases between them. The CDR3 contains 15 residues. Germline V CDR1 and CDR2: SGHVS, FQNEAQ. The CDR3: CASSLGSFRQETQYF. The CDR3 coding sequence is TGTGCCAGCAGCTTAGGGTCATTTCGGCAAGAGACCCAGTACTTC. Complete variable domain (other parts from reference TRBV7-8 and TRBJ2-5): GAGVSQSPRYKVAKRGQDVALRCDPISGHVSLFWYQQALGQGPEFLTYFQNEAQLDKSGLPSDRFFAERPEGSVSTLKIQRTQQEDSAVYLCASSLGSFRQETQYFGPGTRLLVL.

A few counts support this clonotype. The rearrangement links TRBV5-1 to TRBJ1-2, with 8 bases fitting TRBD1. The length of the CDR3 is 17 residues. Per germline, CDR1 SGHRS and CDR2 YFSETQ. V shed 4 bases and J 3 bases; nucleotides not matched to a gene: 14. CDR3 protein: CASSDSIMTGDDYGYTF. CDR3 nucleotides: TGCGCCAGCAGCGATTCAATTATGACAGGGGACGACTATGGCTACACCTTC.

This clonotype has at least ten counts. The V and J genes are TRBV5-1 and TRBJ2-7; no reliable D call. V shed 4 bases and J shed 1 base, with 6 bases lying between them. CDR1 SGHRS and CDR2 YFSETQ come from the germline V gene. This CDR3 comprises 12 residues. This chain's CDR3 is CASSVNSYEQYF. In DNA form, the CDR3 reads TGCGCCAGCAGCGTTAATTCCTACGAGCAGTACTTC.

This clonotype was recorded many times. V is TRBV20-1 and J is TRBJ2-2; D is unclear. Germline-derived CDR1 and CDR2 are DFQATT and SNEGSKA (reference sequence). V shed 1 base and J shed 7 bases, with 4 bases lying between them. CDR3 length: 11 amino acids. This chain's CDR3 is CSARGVGELFF. In nucleotides, the CDR3 is TGCAGTGCTAGAGGTGTCGGGGAGCTGTTTTTT.

This clonotype was seen repeatedly, ten times or more. The chain links TRBV5-1 to TRBJ2-3; D remains unclear. The V and J ends lost 6 bases and 2 bases respectively, with 7 bases between them. The CDR3 loop spans 12 amino acids. Germline CDR1 and CDR2: SGHRS and YFSETQ. CDR3 coding DNA: TGCGCCAGCACTCCTAACACAGATACGCAGTATTTT. Protein sequence: CASTPNTDTQYF.

This clonotype was recorded at least ten times. V and J are TRBV2 and TRBJ1-3, with D perhaps TRBD1 (6 bases). Trimming pared 6 bases from V and 2 bases from J, leaving 11 bases between. The germline gives CDR1 SNHLY, CDR2 FYNNEI. This CDR3 has 14 residues. CDR3 protein: CASRTGTTGNTIYF. Written as DNA, the CDR3 is TGTGCCAGCAGAACCGGGACAACTGGAAACACCATATATTTT.

For this clonotype: A much larger clone lies a single base off, so this may be a read error. CDR3 residues: CASSGLLGTGELFF. Written as DNA, the CDR3 is TGTGCCAGCAGCGGACTTTTAGGCACCGGGGAGCTGTTTTTT. The chain couples TRBV9 to TRBJ2-2; no reliable D call. The CDR3 contains 14 residues. Germline lookup yields CDR1 SGDLS and CDR2 YYNGEE. V lost 3 bases, J lost 4 bases, and 10 bases lay in between.

This clonotype was observed at least ten times. The J gene is TRBJ1-4, the V gene TRBV7-9; D possibly corresponds to TRBD1 (5 bases). The germline gives CDR1 SEHNR, CDR2 FQNEAQ (reference sequence). With 0 bases removed from V and 8 bases from J, the gap between germline ends came to 10 bases. The CDR3 covers 14 residues. The CDR3 is CASSLAQGGEKLFF. As DNA, the CDR3 is TGTGCCAGCAGCTTAGCCCAGGGAGGCGAAAAACTGTTTTTT.

In its sample, this clonotype was seen many times. The chain joins TRBV15 to TRBJ1-3; D not certain. The CDR3 is 13 amino acids. Trimming cost V 1 base and J 4 bases, with 5 bases left between them. Germline assignment: CDR1 LNHNV and CDR2 YYDKDF (reference sequence). CDR3 residues: CATSRGAGNTIYF. Written as DNA, the CDR3 is TGTGCCACCAGCAGAGGAGCAGGAAACACCATATATTTT.

This clonotype has at least ten counts. The CDR3: CASSRRTDGYGYTF. The CDR3 DNA reads as TGTGCCAGCAGCCGAAGGACAGACGGCTATGGCTACACCTTC. The V gene is TRBV5-6, the J gene TRBJ1-2, with a tentative D call TRBD1 (6 bases). The CDR3 consists of 14 residues. V lost 4 bases to trimming and J lost 4 bases, with 14 bases between them. CDR1 is SGHDT and CDR2 is YYEEEE in the germline V gene. The variable domain in full, with the rest retrieved from reference TRBV5-6 and TRBJ1-2, is DAGVTQSPTHLIKTRGQQVTLRCSPKSGHDTVSWYQQALGQGPQFIFQYYEEEERQRGNFPDRFSGHQFPNYSSELNVNALLLGDSALYLCASSRRTDGYGYTFGSGTRLTVV.

This clonotype was detected many times. This CDR3 is CASSGTGFWDTQYF. The CDR3 bases are TGCGCCAGCAGCGGGACAGGGTTTTGGGATACGCAGTATTTT. The chain is built from TRBV5-1 and TRBJ2-3, with TRBD1 matching 9 bases. The V gene end was trimmed by 4 bases and the J gene end by 6 bases; junction bases not matched to a gene: 6. This CDR3 spans 14 amino acids. CDR1 is SGHRS, CDR2 YFSETQ, per germline. Drawing the rest from reference TRBV5-1 and TRBJ2-3, the complete variable domain is KAGVTQTPRYLIKTRGQQVTLSCSPISGHRSVSWYQQTPGQGLQFLFEYFSETQRNKGNFPGRFSGRQFSNSRSEMNVSTLELGDSALYLCASSGTGFWDTQYFGPGTRLTVL.